This T cell receptor beta chain was captured in a study of immune cell composition in non-small cell lung cancer. Overall study findings and caveats: Shared sequences between tumour-reactive and dominant in vivo clones were not proven. Tumour TCR-beta clonality was not significantly tied to smoking pack-years.

Normal lung was sampled as far from the tumour as possible, at least 3 cm. A remark on this clone: Its specificity is not known.

The CDR3 spans 13 residues. The V gene's germline CDR1 is MNHEY and CDR2 SVGAGI. Trimming took off 9 bases at V and 4 bases at J, with 15 bases between the two ends. The method was immunoSEQ multiplex PCR; TCRdb's version includes in-frame clones alone and lacks a portion of them. The sample consists of 2,000 to 2,500 clones, 60% to 75% of them appearing once. The sample taken for sequencing was non-adjacent lung tissue. V and J are TRBV6-5 and TRBJ1-2; tentative D call: TRBD1 (6 bases). This TCR came from a human donor with non-small cell lung cancer. For the CDR3, the DNA is TGTGCCAGTACACAAGGACAGAGCTATGGCTACACCTTC. It yields the protein CASTQGQSYGYTF.